This TCR beta chain emerged from a study of blood T cell repertoires in COVID-19. Study-wide context: The United States, Italy and Spain provided the acute and convalescent COVID-19 samples. In each case, the material was cDNA or gDNA derived from T cells, B-cell-depleted T cells, or PBMCs.

This clone was seen just once. Germline CDR1 LGHNT, CDR2 FRNRAP. CDR3 length equals 17 residues. After removal of 2 bases from V and 6 bases from J, the junction contained 11 bases not matched to a gene. Enrolment of Seattle patients took place during active infection, and they were followed longitudinally. In the source study's methods: The assay estimated nucleated cells by amplifying reference gene primers. Generated by immunoSEQ multiplex PCR, the TCRdb table keeps only in-frame clones and is missing some. V, J and clone size reflect that table, while D and trimming were determined from the DNA. The data show fewer than 250,000 clones, with more than 75% seen just once and under 14% held by the top ten.

This sequence joins TRBV12-5 and TRBJ2-3; 10 bases align to TRBD1. This TCR came from a middle-aged man with COVID-19, enrolled during active disease. Source material: peripheral blood. The chain's CDR3 is CASGLPPPRDRGDTQYF. DNA for the CDR3: TGTGCTAGTGGTTTGCCACCCCCCCGGGACAGGGGTGATACGCAGTATTTT.